Sequencing of this T cell receptor beta chain was carried out in a study of blood T cell repertoires in COVID-19. Of note for this clone: Germline is not matched at one junction end, which may reflect a read error.

Germline CDR1 is SSHAT and CDR2 is FNYEAQ (reference sequence). The CDR3 covers 15 residues. TCRdb's copy holds only in-frame clones and misses some; the assay was immunoSEQ multiplex PCR. The table lists about 190,000 clones, around 80% of them singletons, with 6% to 8.5% in the top ten. The origin of this receptor is a man aged 55 to 70 with acute or convalescent COVID-19. The chain carries TRBV7-7 and TRBJ1-4, with 8 bases lining up with TRBD1. Sequencing was performed on peripheral blood. Here the CDR3 reads CASSRRTGGNEKLFF. The CDR3 DNA follows: TGTGCTAGCAGCCGGAGAACAGGGGGGAATGAAAAACTGTTTTTT. Full variable domain (outside the CDR3, taken from reference TRBV7-7 and TRBJ1-4): GAGVSQSPRYKVTKRGQDVTLRCDPISSHATLYWYQQALGQGPEFLTYFNYEAQPDKSGLPSDRFSAERPEGSISTLTIQRTEQRDSAMYRCASSRRTGGNEKLFFGSGTQLSVL.